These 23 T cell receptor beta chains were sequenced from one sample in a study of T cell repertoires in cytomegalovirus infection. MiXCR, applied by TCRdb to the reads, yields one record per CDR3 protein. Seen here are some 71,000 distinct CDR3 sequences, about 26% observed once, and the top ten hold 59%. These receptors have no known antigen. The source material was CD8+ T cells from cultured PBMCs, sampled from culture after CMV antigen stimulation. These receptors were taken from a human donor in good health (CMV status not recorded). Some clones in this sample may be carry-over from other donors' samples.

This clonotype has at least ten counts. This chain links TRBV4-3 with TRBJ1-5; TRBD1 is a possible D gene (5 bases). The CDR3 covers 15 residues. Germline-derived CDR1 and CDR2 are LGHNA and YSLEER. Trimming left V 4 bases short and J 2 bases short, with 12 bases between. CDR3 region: CASSLQRGGNQPQHF. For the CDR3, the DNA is TGCGCCAGCAGCCTACAGAGGGGCGGCAATCAGCCCCAGCATTTT.

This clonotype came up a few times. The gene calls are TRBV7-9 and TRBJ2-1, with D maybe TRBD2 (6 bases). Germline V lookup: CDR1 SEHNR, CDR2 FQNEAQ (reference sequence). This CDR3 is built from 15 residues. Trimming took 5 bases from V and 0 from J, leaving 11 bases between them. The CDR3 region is CASSRTTSSYNEQFF. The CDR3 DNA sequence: TGTGCCAGCAGCCGGACTACTAGCTCCTACAATGAGCAGTTCTTC.

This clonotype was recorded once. The CDR3 spells CATSETGQRYGYTF. In DNA, the CDR3 is TGTGCCACCAGTGAAACGGGACAGAGATATGGCTACACCTTC. The chain is built from TRBV24-1 and TRBJ1-2; 7 bases line up with TRBD1. The CDR3 is made up of 14 amino acids. Trimming at V came to 4 bases and at J to 5 bases, leaving 6 bases not matched to a gene. Germline CDR1 reads KGHDR; CDR2 reads SFDVKD.

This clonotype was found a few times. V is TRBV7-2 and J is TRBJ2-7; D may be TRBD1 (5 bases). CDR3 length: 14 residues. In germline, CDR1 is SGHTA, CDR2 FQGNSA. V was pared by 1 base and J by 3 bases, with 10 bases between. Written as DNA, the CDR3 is TGTGCCAGCAGCTTAGAGGGGCGCTTCTACGAGCAGTACTTC. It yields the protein CASSLEGRFYEQYF. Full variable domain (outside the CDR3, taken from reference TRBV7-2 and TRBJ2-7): GAGVSQSPSNKVTEKGKDVELRCDPISGHTALYWYRQSLGQGLEFLIYFQGNSAPDKSGLPSDRFSAERTGGSVSTLTIQRTQQEDSAVYLCASSLEGRFYEQYFGPGTRLTVT.

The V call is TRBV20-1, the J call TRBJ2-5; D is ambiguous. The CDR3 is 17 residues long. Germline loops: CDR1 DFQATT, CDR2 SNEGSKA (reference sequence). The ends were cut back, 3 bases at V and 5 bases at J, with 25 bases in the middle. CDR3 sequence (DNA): TGCAGTGCTAGGACCACTTCTGGAGAGGTGGTGGACGAGACCCAGTACTTC. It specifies CSARTTSGEVVDETQYF.

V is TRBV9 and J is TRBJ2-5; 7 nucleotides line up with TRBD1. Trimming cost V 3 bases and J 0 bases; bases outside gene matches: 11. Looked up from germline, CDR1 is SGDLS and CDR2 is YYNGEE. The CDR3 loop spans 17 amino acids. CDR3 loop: CASSANTGTAYQETQYF. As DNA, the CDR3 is TGTGCCAGCAGCGCAAACACCGGGACAGCGTACCAAGAGACCCAGTACTTC. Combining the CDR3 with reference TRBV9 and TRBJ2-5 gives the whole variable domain DSGVTQTPKHLITATGQRVTLRCSPRSGDLSVYWYQQSLDQGLQFLIQYYNGEERAKGNILERFSAQQFPDLHSELNLSSLELGDSALYFCASSANTGTAYQETQYFGPGTRLLVL.

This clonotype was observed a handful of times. The CDR3 DNA reads TGTGCCAGCAGCTTAGGGACAGGGGGTAAGCAGCCCCAGCATTTT. Translating it yields CASSLGTGGKQPQHF. The chain is built from TRBV7-9 and TRBJ1-5, with 10 bases matching TRBD1. CDR3 length: 15 amino acids. The V gene's germline CDR1 is SEHNR and CDR2 FQNEAQ (reference sequence). Trimming cost V 1 base and J 7 bases; bases outside gene matches: 4.

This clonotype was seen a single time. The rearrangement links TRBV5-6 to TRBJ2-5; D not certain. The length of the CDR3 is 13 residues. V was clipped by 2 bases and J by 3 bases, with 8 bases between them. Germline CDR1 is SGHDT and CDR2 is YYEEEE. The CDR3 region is CASSLLQEETQYF. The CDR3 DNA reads TGTGCCAGCAGCTTATTACAAGAAGAGACCCAGTACTTC.

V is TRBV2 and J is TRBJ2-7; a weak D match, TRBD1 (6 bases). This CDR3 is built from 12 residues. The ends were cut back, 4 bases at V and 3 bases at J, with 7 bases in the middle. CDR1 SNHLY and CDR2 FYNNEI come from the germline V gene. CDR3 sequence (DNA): TGTGCCAGCAGTGGGGACAACTACGAGCAGTACTTC. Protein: CASSGDNYEQYF.

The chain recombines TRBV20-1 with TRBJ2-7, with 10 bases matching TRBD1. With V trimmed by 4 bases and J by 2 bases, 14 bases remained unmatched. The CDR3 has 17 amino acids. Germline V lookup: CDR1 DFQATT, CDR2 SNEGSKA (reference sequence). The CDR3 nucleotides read TGCAGTGCTATCGATCCGATTAAAGGACAGGGGGCCTACGAGCAGTACTTC. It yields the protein CSAIDPIKGQGAYEQYF.

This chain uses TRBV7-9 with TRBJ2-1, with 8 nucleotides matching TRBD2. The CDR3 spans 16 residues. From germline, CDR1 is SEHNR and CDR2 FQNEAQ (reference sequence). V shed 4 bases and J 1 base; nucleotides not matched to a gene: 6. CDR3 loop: CASSSLRGASYNEQFF. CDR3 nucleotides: TGTGCCAGCAGCTCCTTGCGGGGGGCGTCCTACAATGAGCAGTTCTTC.

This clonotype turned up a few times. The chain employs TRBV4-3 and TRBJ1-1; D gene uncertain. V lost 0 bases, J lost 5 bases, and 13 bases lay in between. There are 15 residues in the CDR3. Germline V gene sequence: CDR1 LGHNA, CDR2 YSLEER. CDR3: CASSQDRGSGTEAFF. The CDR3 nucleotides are TGCGCCAGCAGCCAAGATCGAGGGTCGGGGACTGAAGCTTTCTTT.

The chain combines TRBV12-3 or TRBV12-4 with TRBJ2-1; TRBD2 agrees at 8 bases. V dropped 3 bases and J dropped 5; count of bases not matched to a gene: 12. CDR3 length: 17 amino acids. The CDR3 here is CASSFPGLGSADNEQFF. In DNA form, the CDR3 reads TGTGCCAGCAGTTTCCCGGGACTAGGGTCAGCAGACAATGAGCAGTTCTTC.

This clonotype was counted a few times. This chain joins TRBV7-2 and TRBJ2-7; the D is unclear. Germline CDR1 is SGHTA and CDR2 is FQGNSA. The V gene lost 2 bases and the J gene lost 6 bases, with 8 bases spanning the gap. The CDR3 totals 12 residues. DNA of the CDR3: TGTGCCAGCAGCTTACTGGGTGGCGAGCAGTACTTC. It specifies CASSLLGGEQYF.

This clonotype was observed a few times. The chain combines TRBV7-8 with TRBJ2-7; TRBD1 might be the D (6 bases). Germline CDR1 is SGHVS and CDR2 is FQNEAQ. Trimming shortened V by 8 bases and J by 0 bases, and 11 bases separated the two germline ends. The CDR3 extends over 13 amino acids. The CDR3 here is CASVGGSSYEQYF. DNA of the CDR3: TGTGCCAGCGTTGGGGGCAGCTCCTACGAGCAGTACTTC.

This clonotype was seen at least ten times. CDR3 in amino acids: CASSQDGVRQNIQYF. DNA for the CDR3: TGCGCCAGCAGCCAAGATGGAGTCAGGCAAAACATTCAGTACTTC. The chain uses TRBV4-3 and TRBJ2-4; D is ambiguous. The CDR3 loop spans 15 amino acids. Trimming cost V 0 bases and J 5 bases, with 11 bases left between them. The germline V gene encodes CDR1 LGHNA and CDR2 YSLEER.

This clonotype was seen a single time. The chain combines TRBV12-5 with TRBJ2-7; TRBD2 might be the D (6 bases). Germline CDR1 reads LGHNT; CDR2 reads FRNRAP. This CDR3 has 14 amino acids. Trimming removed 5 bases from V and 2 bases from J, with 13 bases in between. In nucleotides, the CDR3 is TGTGCTAGTGGTCCTGGCGGGGACGCCTACGAGCAGTACTTC. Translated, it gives CASGPGGDAYEQYF.

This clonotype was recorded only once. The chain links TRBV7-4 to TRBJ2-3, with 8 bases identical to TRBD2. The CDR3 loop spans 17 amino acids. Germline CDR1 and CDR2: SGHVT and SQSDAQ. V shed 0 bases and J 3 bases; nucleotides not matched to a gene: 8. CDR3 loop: CASSLAVAGGVTDTQYF. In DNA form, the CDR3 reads TGTGCCAGCAGCTTAGCGGTGGCGGGGGGCGTTACAGATACGCAGTATTTT.

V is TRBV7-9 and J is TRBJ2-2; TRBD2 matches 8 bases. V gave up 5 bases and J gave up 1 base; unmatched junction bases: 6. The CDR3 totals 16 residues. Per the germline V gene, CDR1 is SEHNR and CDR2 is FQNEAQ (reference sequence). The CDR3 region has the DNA TGTGCCAGCAGCCCTTCGGGGGGGGTGAACACCGGGGAGCTGTTTTTT. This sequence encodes CASSPSGGVNTGELFF.

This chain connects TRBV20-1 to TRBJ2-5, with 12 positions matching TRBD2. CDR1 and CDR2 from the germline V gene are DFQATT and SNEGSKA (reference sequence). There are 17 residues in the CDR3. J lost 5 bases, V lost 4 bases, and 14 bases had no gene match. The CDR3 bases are TGCAGTGCTAAGGGTCAGCTAGCGGGGGGGCCTACGGAGACCCAGTACTTC. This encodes CSAKGQLAGGPTETQYF.

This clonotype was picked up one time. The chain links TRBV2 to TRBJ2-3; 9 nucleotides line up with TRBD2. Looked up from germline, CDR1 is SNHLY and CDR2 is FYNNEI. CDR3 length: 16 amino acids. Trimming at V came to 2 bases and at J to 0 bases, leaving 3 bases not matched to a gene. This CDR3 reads CASSERREGSTDTQYF. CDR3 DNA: TGTGCCAGCAGTGAACGGCGGGAGGGAAGCACAGATACGCAGTATTTT.

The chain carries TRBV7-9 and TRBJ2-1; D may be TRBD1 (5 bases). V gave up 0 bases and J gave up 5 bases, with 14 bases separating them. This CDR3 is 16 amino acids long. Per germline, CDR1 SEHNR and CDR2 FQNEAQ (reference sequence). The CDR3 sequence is CASSLAGAGLNNEQFF. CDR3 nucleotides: TGTGCCAGCAGCTTAGCAGGGGCAGGTTTAAACAATGAGCAGTTCTTC.

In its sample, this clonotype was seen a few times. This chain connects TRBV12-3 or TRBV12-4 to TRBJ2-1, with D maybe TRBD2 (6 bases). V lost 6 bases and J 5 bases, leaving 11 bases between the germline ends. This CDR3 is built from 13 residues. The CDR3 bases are TGTGCCAGCAGCCCCTGGGGGGACAATGAGCAGTTCTTC. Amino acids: CASSPWGDNEQFF.